This TCR beta chain emerged from a study of cytomegalovirus exposure and HLA in healthy donors. Study information: For the approximately 400 genotyped donors, more than 80% fell within the Caucasian-associated ancestry cluster.

Study-level findings and limits: Reports indicate that TCR beta sequences accurately predicted the HLA-A and HLA-B alleles of most subjects. In a later analysis, a missense DCLRE1C variant was linked to TCR beta V- and J-gene trimming.

PCR primers comprised 60 Vbeta and 13 Jbeta primers. Profiling relied on immunoSEQ multiplex PCR, and the TCRdb table lists in-frame clones only, not all of them. Of about 94,000 clones listed, 6.5% to 8% are singletons. The V gene lost 5 bases and the J gene lost 4 bases, with 13 bases spanning the gap. From germline, CDR1 is SNHLY and CDR2 FYNNEI. The CDR3 runs to 14 residues. This clone came up a few times. Its target is not known. The specimen was PBMCs. The chain is built from TRBV2 and TRBJ2-3; D might be TRBD2 (6 bases). The sequence was obtained from a middle-aged man in good health and CMV-seronegative. This CDR3 reads CASSSGGRPDTQYF. For the CDR3, the DNA is TGTGCCAGCAGTTCCGGGGGTCGCCCAGATACGCAGTATTTT.